The present T cell receptor (beta chain) was sequenced within a study of OX40 agonist ivuxolimab in advanced cancers. General study points: Some nonresponders also had low normalized T-cell clonal expansion. Averaging showed that CD8+ T cells had more expanded clones than CD4+ did. At 0.1-3.0 mg/kg, partial responders had clonal expansion among the lowest observed. Doses of 0.1 to 3.0 mg/kg were accompanied by clonal expansion of CD4+ and CD8+ blood T cells by week 6.

Profiling relied on immunoSEQ multiplex PCR, and the TCRdb table lists in-frame clones only, not all of them. The data contain 69,000 or so clones, 82% of them seen just once; the ten biggest clones take up around 5%. Turning to this clone: What it binds is not known.

V shed 4 bases and J 2 bases; nucleotides not matched to a gene: 5. Per the germline V gene, CDR1 is SGHTA and CDR2 is FQGNSA. CDR3 size: 15 residues. This sequence joins TRBV7-2 and TRBJ2-5, with TRBD2 matching 9 bases. This sample comprised CD4+ or CD8+ T cells sorted from blood, obtained in a trial of the OX40 agonist ivuxolimab. The receptor's source is an adult with an advanced solid tumor such as melanoma, head and neck, liver or kidney cancer. This chain's CDR3 is CASSWRLAEQETQYF. DNA of the CDR3: TGTGCCAGCAGCTGGAGACTAGCGGAACAAGAGACCCAGTACTTC.